The following is a TCR beta chain sequence with its context. Its target is unknown. The same CDR3 is also encoded by other DNA sequences in this sample. This entry comes from a study of shared clonotypes between healthy human individuals. Notes on the study in general: There were few donors, and this limited the genetic and exposure-history diversity represented.

Germline CDR1 reads SGHRS; CDR2 reads YFSETQ. The CDR3 runs to 13 residues. Trimming took 4 bases from V and 1 from J, leaving 8 bases between them. Produced via immunoSEQ multiplex PCR; TCRdb's table is partial and in-frame only. Of some 2 million clones detected, roughly 94% appear once; the ten largest clones hold roughly 0.13%. V usage is TRBV5-1 and J usage is TRBJ1-1; no reliable D call. The source of this sequence is a man between 18 and 35 years old in good health. Source material: naive CD4+ T cells sorted from blood. Subset meaning: CD45RA+ positively selected. The CDR3 spells CASSLEENTEAFF. For the CDR3, the DNA is TGCGCCAGCAGCCTGGAGGAGAACACTGAAGCTTTCTTT.